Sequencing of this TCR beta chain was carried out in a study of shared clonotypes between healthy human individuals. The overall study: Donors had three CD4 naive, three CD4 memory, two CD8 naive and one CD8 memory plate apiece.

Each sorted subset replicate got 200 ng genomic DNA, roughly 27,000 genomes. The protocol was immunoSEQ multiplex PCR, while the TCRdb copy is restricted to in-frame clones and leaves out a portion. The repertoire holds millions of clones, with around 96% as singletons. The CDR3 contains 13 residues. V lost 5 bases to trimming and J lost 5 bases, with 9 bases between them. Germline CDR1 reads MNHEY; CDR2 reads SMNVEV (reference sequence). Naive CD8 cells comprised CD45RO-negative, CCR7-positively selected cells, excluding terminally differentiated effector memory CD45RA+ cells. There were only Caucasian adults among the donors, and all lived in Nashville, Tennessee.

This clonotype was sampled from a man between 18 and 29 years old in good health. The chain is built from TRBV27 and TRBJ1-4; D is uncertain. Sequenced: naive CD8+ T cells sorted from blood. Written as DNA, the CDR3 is TGTGCCAGCAGTCCTTGGGAGAATGAAAAACTGTTTTTT. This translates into CASSPWENEKLFF.